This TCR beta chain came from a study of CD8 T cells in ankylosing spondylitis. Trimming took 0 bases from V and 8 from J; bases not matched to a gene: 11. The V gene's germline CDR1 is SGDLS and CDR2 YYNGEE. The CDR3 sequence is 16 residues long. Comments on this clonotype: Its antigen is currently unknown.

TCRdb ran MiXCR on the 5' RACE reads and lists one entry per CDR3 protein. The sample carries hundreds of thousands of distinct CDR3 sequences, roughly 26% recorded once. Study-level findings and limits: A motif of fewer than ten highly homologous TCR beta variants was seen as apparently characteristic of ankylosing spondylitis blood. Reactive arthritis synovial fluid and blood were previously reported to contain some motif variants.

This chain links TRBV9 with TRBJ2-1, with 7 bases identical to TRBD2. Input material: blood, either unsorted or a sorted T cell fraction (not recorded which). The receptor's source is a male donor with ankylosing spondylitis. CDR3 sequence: CASSVAGGSERDEQFF. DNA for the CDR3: TGTGCCAGCAGCGTAGCGGGGGGTAGCGAGCGGGATGAGCAGTTCTTC.